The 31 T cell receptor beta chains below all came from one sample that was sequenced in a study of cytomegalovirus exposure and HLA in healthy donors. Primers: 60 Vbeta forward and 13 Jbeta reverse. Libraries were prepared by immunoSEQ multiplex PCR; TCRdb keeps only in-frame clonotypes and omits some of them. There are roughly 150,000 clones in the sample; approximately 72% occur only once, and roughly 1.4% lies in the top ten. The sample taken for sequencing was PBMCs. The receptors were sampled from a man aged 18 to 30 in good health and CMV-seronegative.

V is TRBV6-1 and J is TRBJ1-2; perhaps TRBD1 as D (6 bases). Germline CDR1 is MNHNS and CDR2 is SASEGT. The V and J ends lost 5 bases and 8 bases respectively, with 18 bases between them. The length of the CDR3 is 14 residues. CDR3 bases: TGTGCCAGCAGTCAAGGGGGGGGTGGGGGAGGCTACACCTTC. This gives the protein CASSQGGGGGGYTF.

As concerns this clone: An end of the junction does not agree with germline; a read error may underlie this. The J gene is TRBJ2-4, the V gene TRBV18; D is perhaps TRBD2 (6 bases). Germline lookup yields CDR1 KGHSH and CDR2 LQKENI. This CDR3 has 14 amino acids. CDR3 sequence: CASSPRDLDTSAFF. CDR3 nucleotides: TGTGCCAGCTCACCTAGGGACTTGGACACTTCAGCCTTCTTC.

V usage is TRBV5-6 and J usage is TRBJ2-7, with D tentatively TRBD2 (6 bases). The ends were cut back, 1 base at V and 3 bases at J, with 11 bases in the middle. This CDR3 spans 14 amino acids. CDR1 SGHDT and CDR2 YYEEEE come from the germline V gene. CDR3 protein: CASSLRVADYEQYF. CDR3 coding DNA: TGTGCCAGCAGCTTGAGGGTAGCGGACTACGAGCAGTACTTC.

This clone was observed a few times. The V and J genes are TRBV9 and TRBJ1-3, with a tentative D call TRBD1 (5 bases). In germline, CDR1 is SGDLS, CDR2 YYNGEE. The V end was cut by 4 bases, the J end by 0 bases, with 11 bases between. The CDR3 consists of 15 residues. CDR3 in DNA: TGTGCCAGCAGCCCGGGGGGGGGCTCTGGAAACACCATATATTTT. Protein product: CASSPGGGSGNTIYF.

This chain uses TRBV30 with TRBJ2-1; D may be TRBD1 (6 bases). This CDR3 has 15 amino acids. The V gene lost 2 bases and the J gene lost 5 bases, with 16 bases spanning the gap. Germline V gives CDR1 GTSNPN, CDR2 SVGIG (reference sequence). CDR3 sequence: CAWSSLGAADNEQFF. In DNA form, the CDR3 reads TGTGCCTGGAGTTCCCTGGGGGCCGCGGACAATGAGCAGTTCTTC.

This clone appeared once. The CDR3, as DNA: TGTGCTAGTGCCATGGGCTCCGGCTTGTACGAGCAGTACTTC. Translated, it gives CASAMGSGLYEQYF. This sequence joins TRBV12-5 and TRBJ2-5, with no clear D. The J call may be mistaken, given a closer DNA end match to TRBJ2-7. CDR1 LGHNT and CDR2 FRNRAP come from the germline V gene. The CDR3 runs 14 residues.

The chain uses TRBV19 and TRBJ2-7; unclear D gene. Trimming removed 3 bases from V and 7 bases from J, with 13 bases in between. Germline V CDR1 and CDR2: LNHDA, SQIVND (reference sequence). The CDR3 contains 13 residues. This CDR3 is CASSISPLVEQYF. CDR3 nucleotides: TGTGCCAGTAGTATTAGCCCTCTGGTGGAGCAGTACTTC.

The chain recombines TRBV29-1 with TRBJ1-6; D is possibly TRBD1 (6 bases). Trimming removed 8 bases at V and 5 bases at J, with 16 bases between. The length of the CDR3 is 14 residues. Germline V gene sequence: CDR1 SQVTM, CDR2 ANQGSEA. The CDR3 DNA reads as TGCAGCTTTCAGATGGGGGCAGATAATTCACCCCTCCACTTT. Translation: CSFQMGADNSPLHF.

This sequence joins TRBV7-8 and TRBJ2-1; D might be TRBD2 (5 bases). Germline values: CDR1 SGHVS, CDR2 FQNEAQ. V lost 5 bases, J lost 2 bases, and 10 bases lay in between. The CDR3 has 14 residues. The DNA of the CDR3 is TGTGCCAGCAGCCTCAGGACTGCCTACAATGAGCAGTTCTTC. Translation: CASSLRTAYNEQFF.

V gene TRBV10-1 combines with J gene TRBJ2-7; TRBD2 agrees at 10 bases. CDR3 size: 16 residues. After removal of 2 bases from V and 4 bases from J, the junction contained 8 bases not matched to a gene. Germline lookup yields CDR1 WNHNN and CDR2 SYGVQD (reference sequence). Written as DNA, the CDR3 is TGCGCCAGCAGTGAGACGCTAGCGGGAGTTAAGTACGAGCAGTACTTC. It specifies CASSETLAGVKYEQYF.

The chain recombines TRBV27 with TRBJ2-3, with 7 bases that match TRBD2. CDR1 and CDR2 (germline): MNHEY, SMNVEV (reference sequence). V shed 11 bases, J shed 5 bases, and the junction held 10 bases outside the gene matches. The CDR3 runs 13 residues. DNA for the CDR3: TGTGCCTCCGGGGGGAGGGCCGGAGATACGCAGTATTTT. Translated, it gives CASGGRAGDTQYF.

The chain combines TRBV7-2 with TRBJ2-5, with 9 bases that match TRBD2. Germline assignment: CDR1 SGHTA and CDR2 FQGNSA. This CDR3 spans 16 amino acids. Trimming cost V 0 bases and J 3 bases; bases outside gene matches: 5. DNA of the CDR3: TGTGCCAGCAGCTTAGCGGCTAGCGGGACAAAAGAGACCCAGTACTTC. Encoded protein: CASSLAASGTKETQYF.

Here the CDR3 reads CASKLVGGGSNQPQHF. The CDR3 nucleotides read TGTGCCAGTAAGCTAGTCGGCGGCGGGAGCAATCAGCCCCAGCATTTT. The rearrangement links TRBV19 to TRBJ1-5; D gene uncertain. V shed 7 bases and J shed 1 base, with 17 bases lying between them. CDR1 LNHDA and CDR2 SQIVND come from the germline V gene (reference sequence). The CDR3 has 16 residues.

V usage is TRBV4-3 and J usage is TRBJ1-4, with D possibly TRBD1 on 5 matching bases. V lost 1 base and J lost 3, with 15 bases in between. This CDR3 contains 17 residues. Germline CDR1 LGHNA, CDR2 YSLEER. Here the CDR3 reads CASSQGFWGGANEKLFF. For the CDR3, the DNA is TGCGCCAGCAGCCAAGGTTTCTGGGGGGGGGCTAATGAAAAACTGTTTTTT.

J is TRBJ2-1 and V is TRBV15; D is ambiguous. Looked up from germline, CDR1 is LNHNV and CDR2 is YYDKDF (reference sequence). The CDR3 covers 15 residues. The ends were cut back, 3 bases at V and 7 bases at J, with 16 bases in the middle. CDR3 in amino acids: CATSRAVPPLNEQFF. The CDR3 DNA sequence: TGTGCCACCAGCAGGGCGGTCCCACCATTGAATGAGCAGTTCTTC.

DNA for the CDR3: TGCGCCAGCAACCCGGTACCGGGACATAACACCGGGGAGCTGTTTTTT. This gives the protein CASNPVPGHNTGELFF. This rearrangement joins TRBV5-1 to TRBJ2-2, with D perhaps TRBD1 (6 bases). V lost 6 bases and J lost 2, with 17 bases in between. This CDR3 comprises 16 residues. CDR1 and CDR2 from the germline V gene are SGHRS and YFSETQ.

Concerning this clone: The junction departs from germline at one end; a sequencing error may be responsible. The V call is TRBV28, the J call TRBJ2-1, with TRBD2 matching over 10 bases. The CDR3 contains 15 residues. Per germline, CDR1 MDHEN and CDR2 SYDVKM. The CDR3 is CASNSFTSGNRVLLF. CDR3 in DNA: TGTGCCAGCAACTCTTTCACTAGCGGGAATAGAGTCTTGCTCTTC.

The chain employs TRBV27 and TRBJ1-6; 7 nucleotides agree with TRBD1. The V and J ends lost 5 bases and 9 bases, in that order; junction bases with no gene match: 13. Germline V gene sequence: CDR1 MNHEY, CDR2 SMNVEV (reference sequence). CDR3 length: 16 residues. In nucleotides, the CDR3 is TGTGCCAGCAGTCCTTCCCTCGACAGGGTGCGTTCACCCCTCCACTTT. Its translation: CASSPSLDRVRSPLHF.

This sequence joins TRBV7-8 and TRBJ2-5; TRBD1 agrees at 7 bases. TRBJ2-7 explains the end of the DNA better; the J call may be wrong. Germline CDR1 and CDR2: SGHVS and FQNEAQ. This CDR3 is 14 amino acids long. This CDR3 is CASSPQGQSYEQYF. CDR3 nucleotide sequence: TGTGCCAGCAGCCCCCAGGGACAGTCCTACGAGCAGTACTTC.

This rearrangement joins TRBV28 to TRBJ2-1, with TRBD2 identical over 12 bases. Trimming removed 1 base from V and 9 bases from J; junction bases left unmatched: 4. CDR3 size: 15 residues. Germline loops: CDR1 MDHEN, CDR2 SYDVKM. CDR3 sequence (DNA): TGTGCCAGCAGTTTATTACTAGCGGGAGGAGGTGAGCAGTTCTTC. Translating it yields CASSLLLAGGGEQFF.

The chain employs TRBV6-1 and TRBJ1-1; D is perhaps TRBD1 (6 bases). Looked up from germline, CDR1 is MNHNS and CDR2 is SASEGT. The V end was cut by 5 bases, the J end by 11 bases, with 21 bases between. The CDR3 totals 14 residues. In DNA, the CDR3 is TGTGCCAGCAGTAAGACACAAGGGGGGGACACGGCTTTCTTT. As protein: CASSKTQGGDTAFF.

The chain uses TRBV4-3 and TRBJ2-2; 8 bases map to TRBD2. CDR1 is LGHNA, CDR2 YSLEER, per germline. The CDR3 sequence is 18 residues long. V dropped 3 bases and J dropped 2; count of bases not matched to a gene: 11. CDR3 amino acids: CASSQPLGRGLNTGELFF. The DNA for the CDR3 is TGCGCCAGCAGCCAGCCACTCGGGAGGGGCCTTAACACCGGGGAGCTGTTTTTT.

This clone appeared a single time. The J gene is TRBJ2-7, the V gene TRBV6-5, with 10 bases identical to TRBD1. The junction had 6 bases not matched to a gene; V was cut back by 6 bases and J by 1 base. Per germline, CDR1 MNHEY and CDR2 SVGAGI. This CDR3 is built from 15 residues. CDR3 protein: CASRPDRGRSYEQYF. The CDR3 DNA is TGTGCCAGCAGACCCGACAGGGGGCGATCCTACGAGCAGTACTTC.

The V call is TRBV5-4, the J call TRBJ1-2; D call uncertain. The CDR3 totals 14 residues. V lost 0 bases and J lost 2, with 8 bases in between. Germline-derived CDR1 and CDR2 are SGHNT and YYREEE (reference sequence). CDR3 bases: TGTGCCAGCAGCTTGGATGGCAGAAACTATGGCTACACCTTC. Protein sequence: CASSLDGRNYGYTF.

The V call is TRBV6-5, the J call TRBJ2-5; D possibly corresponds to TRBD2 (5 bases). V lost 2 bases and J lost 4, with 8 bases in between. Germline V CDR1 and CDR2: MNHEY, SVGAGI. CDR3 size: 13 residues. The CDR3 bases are TGTGCCAGCAGTTACCTTCGGGGAGAGACCCAGTACTTC. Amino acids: CASSYLRGETQYF.

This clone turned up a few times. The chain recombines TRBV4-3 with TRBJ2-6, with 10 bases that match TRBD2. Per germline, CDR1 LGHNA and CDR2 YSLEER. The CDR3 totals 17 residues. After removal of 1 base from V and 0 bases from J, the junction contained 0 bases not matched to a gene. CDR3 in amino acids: CASSQGTSGSGANVLTF. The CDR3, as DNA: TGCGCCAGCAGCCAAGGGACTAGCGGCTCTGGGGCCAACGTCCTGACTTTC.

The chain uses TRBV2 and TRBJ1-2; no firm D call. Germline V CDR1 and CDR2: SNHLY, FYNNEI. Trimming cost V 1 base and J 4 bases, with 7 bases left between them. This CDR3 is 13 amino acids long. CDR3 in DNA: TGTGCCAGCAGTGAAGGGCGGGCCTATGGCTACACCTTC. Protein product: CASSEGRAYGYTF.

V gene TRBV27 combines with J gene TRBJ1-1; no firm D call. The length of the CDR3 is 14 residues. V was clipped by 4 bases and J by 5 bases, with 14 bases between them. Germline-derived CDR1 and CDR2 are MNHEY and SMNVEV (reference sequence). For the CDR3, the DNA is TGTGCCAGCAGTTCCATCCAGATCCCAACTGAAGCTTTCTTT. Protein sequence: CASSSIQIPTEAFF.

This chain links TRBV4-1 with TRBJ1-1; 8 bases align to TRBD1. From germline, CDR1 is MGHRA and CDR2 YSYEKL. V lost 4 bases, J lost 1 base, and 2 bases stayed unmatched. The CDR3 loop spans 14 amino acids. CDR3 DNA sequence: TGCGCCAGCAGCCTTGGACAGGGGAACACTGAAGCTTTCTTT. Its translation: CASSLGQGNTEAFF.

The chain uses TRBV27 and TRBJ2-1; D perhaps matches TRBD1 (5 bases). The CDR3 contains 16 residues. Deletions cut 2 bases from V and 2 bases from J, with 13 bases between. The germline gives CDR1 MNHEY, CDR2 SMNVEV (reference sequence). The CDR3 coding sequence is TGTGCCAGCAGTTTAGGGTGGGGCGGAGCCTACAATGAGCAGTTCTTC. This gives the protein CASSLGWGGAYNEQFF.

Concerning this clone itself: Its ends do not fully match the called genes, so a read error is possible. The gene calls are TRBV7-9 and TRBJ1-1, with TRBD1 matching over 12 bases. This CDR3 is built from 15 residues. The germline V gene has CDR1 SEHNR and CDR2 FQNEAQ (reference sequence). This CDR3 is CSSSAGQGAVTEAFF. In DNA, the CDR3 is TGTTCCAGCAGCGCGGGACAGGGGGCCGTCACTGAAGCTTTCTTT.